The TCR beta chain described here comes from a study of control samples from healthy donors and cancer patients. The CDR3 is made up of 14 amino acids. Germline V lookup: CDR1 MNHEY, CDR2 SVGAGI. Unmatched junction bases numbered 5, after V lost 6 bases and J lost 5 bases. Sequencing used immunoSEQ multiplex PCR; TCRdb keeps in-frame clones, though not all of them. The sample has about 89,000 clones, 70% to 90% seen once. The sequence was obtained from a woman aged 40-49 years in good health. The source material was blood. The chain has TRBV6-5 and TRBJ1-5, with TRBD1 identical over 9 bases. The chain's CDR3 is CASSPGTGYQPQHF. The CDR3 region has the DNA TGTGCCAGCAGCCCCGGGACAGGGTATCAGCCCCAGCATTTT.